This T cell receptor (beta chain) was identified during a study of T-cell reconstitution after alpha-beta-depleted transplantation in children. The TCRbeta library incorporated unique molecular identifiers. TCRdb reprocessed the PCR reads via MiXCR and lists one record per CDR3 protein. The sample includes 750,000 to 950,000 distinct CDR3 sequences, roughly 15% of them seen just once. This CDR3 is 14 amino acids long. V was pared by 4 bases and J by 7 bases, with 10 bases of the junction left unmatched. Germline assignment: CDR1 MNHEY and CDR2 SVGAGI. General study findings and limits: At the one-year point after transplant, T-cell counts and TCRbeta diversity were found to come mostly from T cells that had been newly produced. Roughly two months post-transplant, alpha-beta T cells reportedly originated from several hundred graft clones that had expanded.

This clonotype showed up many times. Its specificity is not known. The sequencing used PBMCs, mostly from graft donor cells, collected 360 days after TCRalphabeta/CD19-depleted stem cell transplant. This TCR derives from a male patient aged 10-17 years who had a stem cell transplant for acute lymphoblastic leukemia, so the T cells may come from the graft donor. The chain carries TRBV6-5 and TRBJ2-7, with 7 bases that match TRBD2. CDR3 protein: CASSSPSASGEQYF. CDR3 DNA sequence: TGTGCCAGCAGTTCCCCTTCTGCTAGCGGTGAGCAGTACTTC.